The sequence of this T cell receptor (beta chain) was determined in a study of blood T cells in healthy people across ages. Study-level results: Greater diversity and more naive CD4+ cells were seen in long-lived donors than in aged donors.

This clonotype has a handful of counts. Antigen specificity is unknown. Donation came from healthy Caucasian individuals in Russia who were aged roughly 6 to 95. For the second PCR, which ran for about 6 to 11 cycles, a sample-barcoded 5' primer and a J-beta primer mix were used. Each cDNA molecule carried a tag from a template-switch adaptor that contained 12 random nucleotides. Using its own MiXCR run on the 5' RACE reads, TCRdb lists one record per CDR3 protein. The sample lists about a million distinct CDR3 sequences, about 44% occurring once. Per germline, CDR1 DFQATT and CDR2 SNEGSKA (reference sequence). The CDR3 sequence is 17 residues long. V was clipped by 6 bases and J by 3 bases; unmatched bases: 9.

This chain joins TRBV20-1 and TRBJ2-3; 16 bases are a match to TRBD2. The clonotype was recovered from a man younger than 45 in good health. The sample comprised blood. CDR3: CSAKPGLAGGRTDTQYF. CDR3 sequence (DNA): TGCAGTGCCAAACCGGGACTAGCGGGGGGGAGGACAGATACGCAGTATTTT.